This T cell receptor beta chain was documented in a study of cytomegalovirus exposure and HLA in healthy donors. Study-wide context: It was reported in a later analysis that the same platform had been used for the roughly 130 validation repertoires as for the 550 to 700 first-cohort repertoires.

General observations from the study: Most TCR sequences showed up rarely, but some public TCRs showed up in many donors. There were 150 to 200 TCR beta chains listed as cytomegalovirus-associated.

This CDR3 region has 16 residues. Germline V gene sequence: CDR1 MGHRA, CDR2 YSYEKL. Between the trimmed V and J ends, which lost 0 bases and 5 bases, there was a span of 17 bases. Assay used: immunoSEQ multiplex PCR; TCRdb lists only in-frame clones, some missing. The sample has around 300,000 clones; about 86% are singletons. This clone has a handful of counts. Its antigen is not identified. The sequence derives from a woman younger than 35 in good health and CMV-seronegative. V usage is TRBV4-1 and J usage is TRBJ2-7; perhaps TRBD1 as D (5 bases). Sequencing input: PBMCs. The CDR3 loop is CASSQDWQGYDDEQYF. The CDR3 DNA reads TGCGCCAGCAGCCAAGATTGGCAGGGTTACGACGACGAGCAGTACTTC.